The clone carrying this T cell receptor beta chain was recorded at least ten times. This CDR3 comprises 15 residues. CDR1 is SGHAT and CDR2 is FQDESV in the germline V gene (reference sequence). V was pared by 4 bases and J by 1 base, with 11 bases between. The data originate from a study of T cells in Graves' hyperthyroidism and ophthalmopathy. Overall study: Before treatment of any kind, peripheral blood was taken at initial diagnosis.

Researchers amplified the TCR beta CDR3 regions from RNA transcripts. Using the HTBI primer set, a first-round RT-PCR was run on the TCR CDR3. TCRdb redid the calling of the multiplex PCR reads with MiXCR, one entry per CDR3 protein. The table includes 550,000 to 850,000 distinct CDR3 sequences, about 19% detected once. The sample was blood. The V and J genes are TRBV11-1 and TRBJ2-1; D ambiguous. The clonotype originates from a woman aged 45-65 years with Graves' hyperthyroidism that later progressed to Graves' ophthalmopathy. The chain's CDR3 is CASSSVLGSYNEQFF. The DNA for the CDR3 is TGTGCCAGCAGCTCCGTTCTCGGGTCCTACAATGAGCAGTTCTTC.